The next 3 T cell receptor beta chains were all read from a single sample in a study of blood T cells in healthy people across ages. It was with a sample-barcoded 5' primer and a J-beta primer mix that a second PCR of about 6 to 12 cycles was run. MiXCR was run by TCRdb on the 5' RACE reads, yielding one entry per CDR3 protein. The repertoire holds under 850,000 distinct CDR3 sequences, with under 40% as singletons. The sample taken for sequencing was blood. The origin of the receptors is a man younger than 35 in good health.

The sample holds a few counts of this clonotype. The chain is built from TRBV7-2 and TRBJ1-6; no clear D. Germline V gene sequence: CDR1 SGHTA, CDR2 FQGNSA. V shed 4 bases and J shed 4 bases, with 11 bases lying between them. The CDR3 is 15 residues long. CDR3 protein: CASSSPGQYNSPLHF. The CDR3 region has the DNA TGTGCCAGCAGCTCGCCGGGCCAATATAATTCACCCCTCCACTTT.

This clonotype has just a few counts. V is TRBV4-3 and J is TRBJ1-2; D is undetermined. The ends were cut back, 2 bases at V and 4 bases at J, with 14 bases in the middle. In germline, CDR1 is LGHNA, CDR2 YSLEER. The CDR3 contains 15 residues. In DNA form, the CDR3 reads TGCGCCAGCAGCCAATCGACCGGACGGAGCTATGGCTACACCTTC. It codes for CASSQSTGRSYGYTF.

The rearrangement uses TRBV20-1 and TRBJ2-5; 8 bases line up with TRBD2. Germline trimming cut 2 bases from V and 0 bases from J; bases unmatched to any gene: 5. CDR1 DFQATT and CDR2 SNEGSKA come from the germline V gene (reference sequence). The CDR3 totals 15 residues. CDR3 sequence reads: CSARTGGAYQETQYF. In DNA form, the CDR3 reads TGCAGTGCTAGAACCGGGGGGGCGTACCAAGAGACCCAGTACTTC.